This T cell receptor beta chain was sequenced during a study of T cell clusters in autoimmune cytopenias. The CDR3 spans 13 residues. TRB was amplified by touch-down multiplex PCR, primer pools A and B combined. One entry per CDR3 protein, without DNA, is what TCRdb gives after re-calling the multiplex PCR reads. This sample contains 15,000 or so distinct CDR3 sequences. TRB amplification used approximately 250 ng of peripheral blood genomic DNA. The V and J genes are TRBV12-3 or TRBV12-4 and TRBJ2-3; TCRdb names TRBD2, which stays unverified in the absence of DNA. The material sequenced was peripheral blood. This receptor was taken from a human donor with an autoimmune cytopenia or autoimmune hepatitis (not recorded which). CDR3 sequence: CASSGAGLDTQYF.